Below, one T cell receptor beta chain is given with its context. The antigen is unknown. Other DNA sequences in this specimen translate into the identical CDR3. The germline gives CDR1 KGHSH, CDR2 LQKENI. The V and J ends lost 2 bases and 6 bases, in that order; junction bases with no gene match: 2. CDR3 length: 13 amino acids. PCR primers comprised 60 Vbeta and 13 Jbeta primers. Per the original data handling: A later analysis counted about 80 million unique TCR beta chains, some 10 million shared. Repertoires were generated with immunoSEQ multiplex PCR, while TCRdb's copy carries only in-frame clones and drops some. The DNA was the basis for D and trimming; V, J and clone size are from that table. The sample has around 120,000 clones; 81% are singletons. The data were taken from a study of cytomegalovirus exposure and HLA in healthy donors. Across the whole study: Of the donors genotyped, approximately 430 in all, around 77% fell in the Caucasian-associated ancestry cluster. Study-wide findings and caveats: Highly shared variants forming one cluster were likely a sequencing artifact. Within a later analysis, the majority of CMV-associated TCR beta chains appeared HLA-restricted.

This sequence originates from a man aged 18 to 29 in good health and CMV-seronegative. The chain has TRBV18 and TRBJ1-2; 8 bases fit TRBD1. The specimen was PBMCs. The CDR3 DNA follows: TGTGCCAGCTCACCAGGACAGGGACATGGCTACACCTTC. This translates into CASSPGQGHGYTF.